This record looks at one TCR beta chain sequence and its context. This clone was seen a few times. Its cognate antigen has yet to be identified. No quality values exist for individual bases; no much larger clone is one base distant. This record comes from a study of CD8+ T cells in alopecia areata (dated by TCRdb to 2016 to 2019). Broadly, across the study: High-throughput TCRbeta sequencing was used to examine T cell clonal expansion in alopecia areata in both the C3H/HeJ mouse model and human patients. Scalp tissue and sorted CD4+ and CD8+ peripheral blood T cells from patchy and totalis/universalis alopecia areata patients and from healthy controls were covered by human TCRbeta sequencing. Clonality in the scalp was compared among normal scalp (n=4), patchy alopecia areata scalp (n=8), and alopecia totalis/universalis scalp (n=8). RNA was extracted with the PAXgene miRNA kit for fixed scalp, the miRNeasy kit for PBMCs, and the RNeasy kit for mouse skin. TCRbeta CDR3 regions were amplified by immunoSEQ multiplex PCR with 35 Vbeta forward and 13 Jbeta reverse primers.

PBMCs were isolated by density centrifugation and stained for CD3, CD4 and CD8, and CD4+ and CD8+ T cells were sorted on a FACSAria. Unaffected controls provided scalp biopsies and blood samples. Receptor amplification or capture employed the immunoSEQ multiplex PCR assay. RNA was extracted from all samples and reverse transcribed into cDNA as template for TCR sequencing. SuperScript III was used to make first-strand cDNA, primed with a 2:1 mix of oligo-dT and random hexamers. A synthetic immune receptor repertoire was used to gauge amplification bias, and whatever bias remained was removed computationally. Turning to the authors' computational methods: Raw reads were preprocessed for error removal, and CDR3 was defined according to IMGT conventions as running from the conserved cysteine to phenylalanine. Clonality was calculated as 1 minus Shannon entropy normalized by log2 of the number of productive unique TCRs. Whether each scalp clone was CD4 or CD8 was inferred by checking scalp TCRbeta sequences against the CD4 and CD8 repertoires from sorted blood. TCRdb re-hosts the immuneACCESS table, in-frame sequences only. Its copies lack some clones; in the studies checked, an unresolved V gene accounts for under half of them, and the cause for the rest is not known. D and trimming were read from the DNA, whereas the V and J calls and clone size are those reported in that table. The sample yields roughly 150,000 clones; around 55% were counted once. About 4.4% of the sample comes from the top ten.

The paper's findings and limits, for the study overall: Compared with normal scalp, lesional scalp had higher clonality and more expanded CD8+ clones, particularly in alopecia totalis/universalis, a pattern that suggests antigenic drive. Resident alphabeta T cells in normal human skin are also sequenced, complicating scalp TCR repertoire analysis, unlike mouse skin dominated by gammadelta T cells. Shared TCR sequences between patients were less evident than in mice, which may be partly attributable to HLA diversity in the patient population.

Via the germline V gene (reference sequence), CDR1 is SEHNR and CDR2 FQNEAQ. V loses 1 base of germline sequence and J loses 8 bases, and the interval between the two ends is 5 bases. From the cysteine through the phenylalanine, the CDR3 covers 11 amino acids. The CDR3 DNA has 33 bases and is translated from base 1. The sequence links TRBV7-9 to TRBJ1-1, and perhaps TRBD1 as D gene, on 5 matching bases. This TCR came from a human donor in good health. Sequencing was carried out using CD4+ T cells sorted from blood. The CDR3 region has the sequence CASSLGGEAFF. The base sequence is TGTGCCAGCAGCTTAGGGGGCGAAGCTTTCTTT.